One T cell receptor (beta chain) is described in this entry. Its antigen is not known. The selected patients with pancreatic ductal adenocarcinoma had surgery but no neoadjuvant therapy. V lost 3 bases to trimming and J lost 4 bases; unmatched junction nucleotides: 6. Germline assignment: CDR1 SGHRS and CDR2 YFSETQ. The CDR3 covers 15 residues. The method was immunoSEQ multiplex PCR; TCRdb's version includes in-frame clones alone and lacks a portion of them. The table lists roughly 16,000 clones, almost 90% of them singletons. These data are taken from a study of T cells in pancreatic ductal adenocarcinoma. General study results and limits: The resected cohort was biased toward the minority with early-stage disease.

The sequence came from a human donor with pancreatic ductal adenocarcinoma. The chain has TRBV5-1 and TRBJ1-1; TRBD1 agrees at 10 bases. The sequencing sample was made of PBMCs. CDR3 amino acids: CASSSGTGVITEAFF. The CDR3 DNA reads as TGCGCCAGCAGCTCCGGGACAGGGGTAATCACTGAAGCTTTCTTT.